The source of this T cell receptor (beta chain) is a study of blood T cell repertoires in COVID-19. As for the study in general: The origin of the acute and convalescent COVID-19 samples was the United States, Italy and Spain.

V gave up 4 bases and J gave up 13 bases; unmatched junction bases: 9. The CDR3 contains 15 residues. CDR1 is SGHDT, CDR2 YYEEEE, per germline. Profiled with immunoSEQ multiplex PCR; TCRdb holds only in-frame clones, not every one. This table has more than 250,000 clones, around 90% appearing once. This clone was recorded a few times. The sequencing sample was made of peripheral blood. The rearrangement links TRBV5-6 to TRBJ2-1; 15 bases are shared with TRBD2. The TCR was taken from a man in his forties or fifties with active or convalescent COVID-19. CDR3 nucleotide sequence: TGTGCCAGCAGCCGGACTAGCGGGGGGGCCTTGGGTCAGTTCTTC. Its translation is CASSRTSGGALGQFF.